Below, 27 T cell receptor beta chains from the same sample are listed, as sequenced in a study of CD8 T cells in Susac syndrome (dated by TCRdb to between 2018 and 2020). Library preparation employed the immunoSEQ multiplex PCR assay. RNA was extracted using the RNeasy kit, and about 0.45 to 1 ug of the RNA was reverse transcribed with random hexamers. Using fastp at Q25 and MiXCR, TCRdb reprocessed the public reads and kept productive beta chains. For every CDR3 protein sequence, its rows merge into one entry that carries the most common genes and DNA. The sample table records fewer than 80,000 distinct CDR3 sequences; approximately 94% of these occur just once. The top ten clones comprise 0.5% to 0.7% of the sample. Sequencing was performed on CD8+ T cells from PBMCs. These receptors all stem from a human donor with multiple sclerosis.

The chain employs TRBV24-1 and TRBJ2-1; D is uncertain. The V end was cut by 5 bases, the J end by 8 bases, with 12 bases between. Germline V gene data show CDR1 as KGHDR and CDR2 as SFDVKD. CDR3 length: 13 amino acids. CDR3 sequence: CATSVDPYDEQFF. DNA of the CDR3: TGTGCCACCAGTGTTGACCCATACGATGAGCAGTTCTTC.

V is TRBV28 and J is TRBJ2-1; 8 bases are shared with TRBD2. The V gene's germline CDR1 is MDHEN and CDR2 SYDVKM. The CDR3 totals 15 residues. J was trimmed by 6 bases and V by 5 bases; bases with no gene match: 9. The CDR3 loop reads CASSLGTSLVNEQFF. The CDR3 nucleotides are TGTGCCAGCAGTCTAGGGACTAGTTTGGTCAATGAGCAGTTCTTC.

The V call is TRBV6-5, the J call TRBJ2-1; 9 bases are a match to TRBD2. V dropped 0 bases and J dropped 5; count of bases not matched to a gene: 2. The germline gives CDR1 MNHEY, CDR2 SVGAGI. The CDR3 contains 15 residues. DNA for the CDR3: TGTGCCAGCAGTTACTCGACTAGCGGACACAATGAGCAGTTCTTC. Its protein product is CASSYSTSGHNEQFF.

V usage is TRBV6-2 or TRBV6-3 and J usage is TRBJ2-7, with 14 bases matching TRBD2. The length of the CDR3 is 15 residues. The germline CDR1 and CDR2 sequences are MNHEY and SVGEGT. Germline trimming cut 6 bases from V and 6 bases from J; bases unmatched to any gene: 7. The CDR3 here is CASRPGTSGSAEQYF. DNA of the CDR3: TGTGCCAGCAGACCCGGGACTAGCGGGAGCGCCGAGCAGTACTTC.

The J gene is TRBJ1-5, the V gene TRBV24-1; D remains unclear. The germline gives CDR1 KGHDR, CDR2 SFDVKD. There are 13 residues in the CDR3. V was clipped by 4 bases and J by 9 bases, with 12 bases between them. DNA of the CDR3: TGTGCCACCAGTGACCACCGGGATCGGCCCCAGCATTTT. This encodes CATSDHRDRPQHF.

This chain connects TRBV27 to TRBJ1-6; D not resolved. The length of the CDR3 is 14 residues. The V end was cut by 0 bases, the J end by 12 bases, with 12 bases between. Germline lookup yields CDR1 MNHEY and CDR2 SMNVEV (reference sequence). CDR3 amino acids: CASSLSRTGKPLHF. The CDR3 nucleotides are TGTGCCAGCAGTTTATCCAGGACGGGCAAACCCCTCCACTTT.

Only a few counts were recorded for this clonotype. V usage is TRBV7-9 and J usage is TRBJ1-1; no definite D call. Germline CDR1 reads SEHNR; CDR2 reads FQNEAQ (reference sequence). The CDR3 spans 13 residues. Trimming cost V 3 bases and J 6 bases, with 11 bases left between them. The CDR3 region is CASSLDVGAEAFF. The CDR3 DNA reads TGTGCCAGCAGCTTGGACGTTGGGGCTGAAGCTTTCTTT.

CDR3 sequence reads: CSARDLGQGGNQPQHF. Here the CDR3 DNA reads TGCAGTGCTAGAGATCTTGGACAGGGTGGCAATCAGCCCCAGCATTTT. J is TRBJ1-5 and V is TRBV20-1, with TRBD1 identical over 8 bases. Trimming removed 0 bases from V and 2 bases from J; junction bases left unmatched: 6. The CDR3 is 16 residues long. Per germline, CDR1 DFQATT and CDR2 SNEGSKA (reference sequence).

The CDR3 reads CASSPGQENSPLHF. The CDR3 bases are TGTGCCAGCAGCCCTGGACAGGAAAATTCACCCCTCCACTTT. The genes are TRBV27 and TRBJ1-6, with 7 nucleotides matching TRBD1. This CDR3 has 14 residues. J gave up 7 bases and V 6 bases, and 6 bases lay outside the gene matches. CDR1 and CDR2 (germline): MNHEY, SMNVEV (reference sequence).

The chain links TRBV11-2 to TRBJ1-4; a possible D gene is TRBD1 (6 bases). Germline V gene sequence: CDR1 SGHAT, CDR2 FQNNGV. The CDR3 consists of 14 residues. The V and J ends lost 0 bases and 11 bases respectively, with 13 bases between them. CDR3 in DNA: TGTGCCAGCAGCTTAGATCCGGGGGCTGGGAAACTGTTTTTT. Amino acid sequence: CASSLDPGAGKLFF. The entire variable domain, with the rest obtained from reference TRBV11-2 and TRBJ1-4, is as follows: EAGVAQSPRYKIIEKRQSVAFWCNPISGHATLYWYQQILGQGPKLLIQFQNNGVVDDSQLPKDRFSAERLKGVDSTLKIQPAKLEDSAVYLCASSLDPGAGKLFFGSGTQLSVL.

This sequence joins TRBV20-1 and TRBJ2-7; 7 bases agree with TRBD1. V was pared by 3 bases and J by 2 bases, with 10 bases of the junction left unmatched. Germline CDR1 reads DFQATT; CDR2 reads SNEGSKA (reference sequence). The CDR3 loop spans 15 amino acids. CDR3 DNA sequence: TGCAGTGCTAGCCGAACCGGACAGGAACCCTACGAGCAGTACTTC. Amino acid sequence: CSASRTGQEPYEQYF.

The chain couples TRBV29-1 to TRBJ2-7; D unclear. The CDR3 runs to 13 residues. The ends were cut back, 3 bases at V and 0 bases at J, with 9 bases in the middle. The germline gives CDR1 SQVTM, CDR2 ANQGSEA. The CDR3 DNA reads TGCAGCGTTGAGGGCCCGAGCTCCTACGAGCAGTACTTC. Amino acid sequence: CSVEGPSSYEQYF.

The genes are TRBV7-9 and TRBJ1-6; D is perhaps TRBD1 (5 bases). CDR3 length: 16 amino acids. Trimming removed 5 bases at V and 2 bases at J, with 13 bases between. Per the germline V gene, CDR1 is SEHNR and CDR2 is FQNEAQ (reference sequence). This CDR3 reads CASSEPGTAYNSPLHF. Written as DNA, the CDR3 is TGTGCCAGCAGCGAACCCGGGACGGCCTATAATTCACCCCTCCACTTT. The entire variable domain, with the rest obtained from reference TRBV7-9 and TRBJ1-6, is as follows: DTGVSQNPRHKITKRGQNVTFRCDPISEHNRLYWYRQTLGQGPEFLTYFQNEAQLEKSRLLSDRFSAERPKGSFSTLEIQRTEQGDSAMYLCASSEPGTAYNSPLHFGNGTRLTVT.

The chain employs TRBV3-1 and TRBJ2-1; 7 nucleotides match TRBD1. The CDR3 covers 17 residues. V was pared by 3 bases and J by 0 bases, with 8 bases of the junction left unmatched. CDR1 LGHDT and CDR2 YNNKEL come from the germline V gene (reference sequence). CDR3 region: CASSQGTVKASYNEQFF. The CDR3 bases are TGTGCCAGCAGCCAGGGGACAGTCAAAGCCTCCTACAATGAGCAGTTCTTC.

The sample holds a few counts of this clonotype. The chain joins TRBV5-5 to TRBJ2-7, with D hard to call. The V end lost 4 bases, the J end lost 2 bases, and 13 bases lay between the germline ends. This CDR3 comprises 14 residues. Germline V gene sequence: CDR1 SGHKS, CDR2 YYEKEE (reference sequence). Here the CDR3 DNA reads TGTGCCAGCAGCGCCCCTCGAGTAACCTACGAGCAGTACTTC. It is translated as CASSAPRVTYEQYF.

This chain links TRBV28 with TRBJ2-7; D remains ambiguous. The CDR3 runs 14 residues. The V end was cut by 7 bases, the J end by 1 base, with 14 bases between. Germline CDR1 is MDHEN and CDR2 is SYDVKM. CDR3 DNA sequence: TGTGCCAGCACCTCACCGGCGGAATCCTACGAGCAGTACTTC. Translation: CASTSPAESYEQYF.

The DNA of the CDR3 is TGCGCCAGCAGCTTCGGTAGCGGGGTCAACAATGAGCAGTTCTTC. Protein: CASSFGSGVNNEQFF. The chain combines TRBV5-1 with TRBJ2-1, with 8 nucleotides matching TRBD2. V shed 2 bases and J 5 bases; nucleotides not matched to a gene: 6. Germline loops: CDR1 SGHRS, CDR2 YFSETQ. The CDR3 consists of 15 residues.

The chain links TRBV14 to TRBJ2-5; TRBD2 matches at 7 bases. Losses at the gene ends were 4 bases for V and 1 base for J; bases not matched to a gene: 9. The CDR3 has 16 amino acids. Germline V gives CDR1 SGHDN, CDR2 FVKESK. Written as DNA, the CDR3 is TGTGCCAGCAGCCCCCGAGGAGCGGGGTTCCAAGAGACCCAGTACTTC. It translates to CASSPRGAGFQETQYF.

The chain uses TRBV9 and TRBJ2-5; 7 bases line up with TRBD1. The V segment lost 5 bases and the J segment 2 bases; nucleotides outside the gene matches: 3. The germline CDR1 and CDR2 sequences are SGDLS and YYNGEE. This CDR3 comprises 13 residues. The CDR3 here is CASSVGQQETQYF. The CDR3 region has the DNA TGTGCCAGCAGTGTGGGACAGCAAGAGACCCAGTACTTC. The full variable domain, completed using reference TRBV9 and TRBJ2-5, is DSGVTQTPKHLITATGQRVTLRCSPRSGDLSVYWYQQSLDQGLQFLIQYYNGEERAKGNILERFSAQQFPDLHSELNLSSLELGDSALYFCASSVGQQETQYFGPGTRLLVL.

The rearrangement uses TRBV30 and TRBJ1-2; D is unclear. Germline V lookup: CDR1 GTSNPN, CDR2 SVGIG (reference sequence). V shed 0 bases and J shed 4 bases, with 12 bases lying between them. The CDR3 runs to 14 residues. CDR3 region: CAWSVLGNFYGYTF. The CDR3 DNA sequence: TGTGCCTGGAGTGTACTCGGGAACTTCTATGGCTACACCTTC. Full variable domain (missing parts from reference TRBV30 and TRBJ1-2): SQTIHQWPATLVQPVGSPLSLECTVEGTSNPNLYWYRQAAGRGLQLLFYSVGIGQISSEVPQNLSASRPQDRQFILSSKKLLLSDSGFYLCAWSVLGNFYGYTFGSGTRLTVV.

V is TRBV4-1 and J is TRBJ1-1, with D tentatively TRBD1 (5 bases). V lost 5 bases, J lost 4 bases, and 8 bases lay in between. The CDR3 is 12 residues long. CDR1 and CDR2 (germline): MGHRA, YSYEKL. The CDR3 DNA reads TGCGCCAGCAGCGAGGGGACCACTGAAGCTTTCTTT. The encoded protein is CASSEGTTEAFF.

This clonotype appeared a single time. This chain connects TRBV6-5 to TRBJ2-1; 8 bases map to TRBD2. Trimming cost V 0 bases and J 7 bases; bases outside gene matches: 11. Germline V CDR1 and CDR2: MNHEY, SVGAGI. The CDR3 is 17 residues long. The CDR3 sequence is CASSYSAVGGGRNEQFF. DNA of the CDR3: TGTGCCAGCAGTTACTCAGCCGTCGGGGGGGGGAGGAATGAGCAGTTCTTC.

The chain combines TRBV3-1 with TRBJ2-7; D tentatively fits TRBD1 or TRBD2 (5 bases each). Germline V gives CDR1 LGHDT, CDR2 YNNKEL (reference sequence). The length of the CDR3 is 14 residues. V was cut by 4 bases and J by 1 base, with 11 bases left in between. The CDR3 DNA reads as TGTGCCAGCAGCCGGGGGACCCCATCCTACGAGCAGTACTTC. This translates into CASSRGTPSYEQYF.

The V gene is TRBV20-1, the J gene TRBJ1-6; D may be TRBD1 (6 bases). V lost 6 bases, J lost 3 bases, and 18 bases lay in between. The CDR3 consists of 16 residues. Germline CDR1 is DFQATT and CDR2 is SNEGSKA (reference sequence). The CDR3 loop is CSARGAGDIYNSPLHF. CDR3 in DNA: TGCAGTGCCCGAGGGGCCGGGGACATCTATAATTCACCCCTCCACTTT.

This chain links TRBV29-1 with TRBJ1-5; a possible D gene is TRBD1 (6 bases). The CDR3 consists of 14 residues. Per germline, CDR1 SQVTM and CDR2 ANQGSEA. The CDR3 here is CRVGALVSNQPQHF. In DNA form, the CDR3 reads TGCAGGGTGGGGGCACTCGTTAGCAATCAGCCCCAGCATTTT. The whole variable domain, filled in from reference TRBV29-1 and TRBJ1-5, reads SAVISQKPSRDICQRGTSLTIQCQVDSQVTMMFWYRQQPGQSLTLIATANQGSEATYESGFVIDKFPISRPNLTFSTLTVSNMSPEDSSIYLCRVGALVSNQPQHFGDGTRLSIL.

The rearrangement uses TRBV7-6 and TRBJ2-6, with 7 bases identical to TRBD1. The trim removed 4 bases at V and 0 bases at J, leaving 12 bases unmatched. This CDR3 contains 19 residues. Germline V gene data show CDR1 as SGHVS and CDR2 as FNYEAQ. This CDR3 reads CASSSGGWDLFSGANVLTF. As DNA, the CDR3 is TGTGCCAGCAGCTCAGGGGGTTGGGACCTCTTCTCTGGGGCCAACGTCCTGACTTTC. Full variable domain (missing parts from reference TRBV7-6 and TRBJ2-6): GAGVSQSPRYKVTKRGQDVALRCDPISGHVSLYWYRQALGQGPEFLTYFNYEAQQDKSGLPNDRFSAERPEGSISTLTIQRTEQRDSAMYRCASSSGGWDLFSGANVLTFGAGSRLTVL.

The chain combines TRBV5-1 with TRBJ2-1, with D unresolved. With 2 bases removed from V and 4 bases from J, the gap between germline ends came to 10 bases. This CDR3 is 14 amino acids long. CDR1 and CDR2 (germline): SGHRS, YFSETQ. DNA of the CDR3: TGCGCCAGCAGCTTAGCGACCACATACAATGAGCAGTTCTTC. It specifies CASSLATTYNEQFF.